This T cell receptor (beta chain) was recorded in a study of Ad26.COV2.S vaccination and SARS-CoV-2 variants. The overall study: Enrolled in COV1001, the donor was in the Ad26.COV2.S trial arm, which received the vaccine.

The method was immunoSEQ multiplex PCR; TCRdb's version includes in-frame clones alone and lacks a portion of them. Seen here are some 400,000 clones, approximately 90% observed once, and the top ten hold about 2%. CDR1 and CDR2 (germline): MNHEY, SVGAGI. The CDR3 spans 16 residues. Germline trimming cut 0 bases from V and 6 bases from J; bases unmatched to any gene: 11. With regard to this clone: What it binds is unknown.

The treatment denotes: some 20 received Ad26.COV2.S at low or high dose, single or two shots; several received placebo; per-sample allocation not given. All samples were drawn on day 63, counting from the first vaccine or placebo injection. A Boston donor was an adult aged 18-55 years. General observations from the study: Vaccine recipients and placebo recipients showed similar non-spike TCR breadth.

The chain recombines TRBV6-5 with TRBJ2-7; the match to TRBD2 covers 7 bases. The sample here was peripheral blood, taken in a trial of Ad26.COV2.S vaccine versus placebo. This TCR came from a person between 18 and 65 years old who received the Ad26.COV2.S COVID-19 vaccine or a placebo. CDR3 nucleotide sequence: TGTGCCAGCAGTTACTCGACCCTAGCGGTAGGGGCCGAGCAGTACTTC. This codes for CASSYSTLAVGAEQYF.